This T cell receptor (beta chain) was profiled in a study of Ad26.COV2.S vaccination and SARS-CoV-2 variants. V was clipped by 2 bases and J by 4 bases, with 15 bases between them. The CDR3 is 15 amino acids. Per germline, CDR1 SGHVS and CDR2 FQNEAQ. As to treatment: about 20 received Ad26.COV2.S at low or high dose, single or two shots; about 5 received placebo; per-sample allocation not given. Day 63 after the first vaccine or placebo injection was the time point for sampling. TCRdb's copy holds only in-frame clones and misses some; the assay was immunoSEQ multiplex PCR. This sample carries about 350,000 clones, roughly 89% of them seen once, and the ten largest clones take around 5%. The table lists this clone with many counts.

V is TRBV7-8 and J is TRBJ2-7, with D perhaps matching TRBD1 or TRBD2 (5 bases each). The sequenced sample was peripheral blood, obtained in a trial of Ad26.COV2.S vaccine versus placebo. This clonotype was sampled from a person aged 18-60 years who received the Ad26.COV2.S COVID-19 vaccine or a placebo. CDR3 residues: CASSLIRDPSYEQYF. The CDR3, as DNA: TGTGCCAGCAGCTTAATCCGGGACCCGTCTTACGAGCAGTACTTC.